This TCR beta chain was captured by sequencing in a study of blood T cell repertoires in COVID-19. The wider study: Sites across the United States, Italy and Spain contributed samples from acute and convalescent COVID-19. The cDNA or gDNA used as material had been derived from T cells, B-cell-depleted T cells, or PBMCs.

V was shortened by 0 bases and J by 3 bases, with 7 bases between the two germline ends. The CDR3 has 14 amino acids. The germline V gene encodes CDR1 SGHRS and CDR2 YFSETQ. Produced via immunoSEQ multiplex PCR; TCRdb's table is partial and in-frame only. This sample has around 170,000 clones, with approximately 74% found just once. The gene calls are TRBV5-1 and TRBJ2-1; D not certain. Sequences were obtained from peripheral blood. The origin of this receptor is a woman older than 75 with acute or convalescent COVID-19. In DNA form, the CDR3 reads TGCGCCAGCAGCTTGGTTCCAGGCTACAATGAGCAGTTCTTC. It translates to CASSLVPGYNEQFF.